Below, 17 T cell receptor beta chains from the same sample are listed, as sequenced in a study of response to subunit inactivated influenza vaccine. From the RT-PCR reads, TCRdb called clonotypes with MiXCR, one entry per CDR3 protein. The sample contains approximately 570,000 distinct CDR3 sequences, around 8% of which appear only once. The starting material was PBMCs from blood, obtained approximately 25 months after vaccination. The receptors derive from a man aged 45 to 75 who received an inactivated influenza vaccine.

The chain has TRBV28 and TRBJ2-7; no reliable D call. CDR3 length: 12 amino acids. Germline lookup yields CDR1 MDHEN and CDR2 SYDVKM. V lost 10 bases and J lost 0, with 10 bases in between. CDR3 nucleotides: TGTGCCACCTCCCTCAACTCCTACGAGCAGTACTTC. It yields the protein CATSLNSYEQYF.

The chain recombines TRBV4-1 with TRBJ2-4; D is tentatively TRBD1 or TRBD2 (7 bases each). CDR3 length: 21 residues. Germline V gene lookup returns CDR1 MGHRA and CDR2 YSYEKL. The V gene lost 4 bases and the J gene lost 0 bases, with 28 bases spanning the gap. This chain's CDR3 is CASSRDGATQGRGRAKNIQYF. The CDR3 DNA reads TGCGCCAGCAGCCGGGATGGGGCGACACAGGGGAGGGGGCGAGCCAAAAACATTCAGTACTTC.

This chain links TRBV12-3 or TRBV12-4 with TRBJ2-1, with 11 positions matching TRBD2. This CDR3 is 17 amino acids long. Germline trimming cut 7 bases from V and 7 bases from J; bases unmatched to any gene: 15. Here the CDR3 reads CASNHLVAGGPGNEQFF. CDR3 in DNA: TGTGCCAGCAACCACCTGGTAGCGGGAGGGCCTGGTAATGAGCAGTTCTTC.

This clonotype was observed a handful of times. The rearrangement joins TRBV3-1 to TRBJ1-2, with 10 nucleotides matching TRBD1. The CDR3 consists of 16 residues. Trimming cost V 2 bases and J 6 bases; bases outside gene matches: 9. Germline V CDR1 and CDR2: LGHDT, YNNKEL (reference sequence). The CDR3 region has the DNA TGTGCCAGCAGCCAACTCGCCGGGACAGGGGTACATGGCTACACCTTC. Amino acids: CASSQLAGTGVHGYTF.

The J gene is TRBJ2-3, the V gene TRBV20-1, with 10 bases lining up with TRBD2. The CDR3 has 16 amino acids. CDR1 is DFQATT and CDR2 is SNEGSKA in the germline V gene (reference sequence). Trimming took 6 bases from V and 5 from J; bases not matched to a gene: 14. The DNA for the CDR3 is TGCAGTGCAATGCGAGCTAGCGGGAGTTTAGGAGATACGCAGTATTTT. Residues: CSAMRASGSLGDTQYF.

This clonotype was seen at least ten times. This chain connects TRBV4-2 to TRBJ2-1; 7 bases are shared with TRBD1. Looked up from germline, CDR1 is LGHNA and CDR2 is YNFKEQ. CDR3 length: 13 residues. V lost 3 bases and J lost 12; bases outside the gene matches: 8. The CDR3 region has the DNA TGTGCCAGCAGCCAGGCCACAGGGGAAAGGCAGTTCTTC. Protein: CASSQATGERQFF.

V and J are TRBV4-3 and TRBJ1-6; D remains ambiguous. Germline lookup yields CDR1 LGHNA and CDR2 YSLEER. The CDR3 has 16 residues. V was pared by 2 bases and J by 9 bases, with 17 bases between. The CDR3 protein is CASSQRRELFGSPLHF. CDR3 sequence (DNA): TGCGCCAGCAGCCAAAGGAGGGAGCTATTTGGTTCACCCCTCCACTTT.

CDR3 bases: TGTGCCAGCAGCCAAGCGACTGGCCTGGGGGAGCAGTACTTC. Its translation is CASSQATGLGEQYF. J is TRBJ2-7 and V is TRBV4-2; D gene uncertain. Trimming pared 1 base from V and 7 bases from J, leaving 14 bases between. The length of the CDR3 is 14 residues. Germline values: CDR1 LGHNA, CDR2 YNFKEQ.

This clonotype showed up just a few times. CDR3: CASSYIQGPAFF. CDR3 nucleotides: TGTGCCAGCAGTTACATCCAGGGGCCAGCTTTCTTT. This chain uses TRBV6-6 with TRBJ1-1; maybe TRBD1 (6 bases). This CDR3 spans 12 amino acids. The germline V gene encodes CDR1 MNHNY and CDR2 SVGAGI (reference sequence). The germline V and J ends were trimmed by 2 bases and 10 bases, with 11 bases remaining between them.

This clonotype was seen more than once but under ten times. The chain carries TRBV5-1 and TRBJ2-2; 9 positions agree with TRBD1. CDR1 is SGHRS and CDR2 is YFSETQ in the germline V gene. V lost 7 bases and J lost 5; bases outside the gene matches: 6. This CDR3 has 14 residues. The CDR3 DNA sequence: TGCGCCAGCGGTACCGGGACAGGGACCGGGGAGCTGTTTTTT. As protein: CASGTGTGTGELFF.

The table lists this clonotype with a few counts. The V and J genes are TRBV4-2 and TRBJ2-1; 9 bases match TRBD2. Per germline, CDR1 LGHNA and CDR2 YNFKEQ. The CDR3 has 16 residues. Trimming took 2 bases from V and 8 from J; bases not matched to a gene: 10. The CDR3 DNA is TGTGCCAGCAGCCAAAGACCTAGCGGGATTGGTGATGAGCAGTTCTTC. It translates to CASSQRPSGIGDEQFF.

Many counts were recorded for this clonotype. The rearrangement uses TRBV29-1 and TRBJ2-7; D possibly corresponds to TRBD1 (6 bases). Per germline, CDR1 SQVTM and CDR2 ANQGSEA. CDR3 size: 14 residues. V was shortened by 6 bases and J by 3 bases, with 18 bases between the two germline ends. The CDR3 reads CSVITGTPLYEQYF. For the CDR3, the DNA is TGCAGCGTCATAACCGGGACACCTCTCTACGAGCAGTACTTC.

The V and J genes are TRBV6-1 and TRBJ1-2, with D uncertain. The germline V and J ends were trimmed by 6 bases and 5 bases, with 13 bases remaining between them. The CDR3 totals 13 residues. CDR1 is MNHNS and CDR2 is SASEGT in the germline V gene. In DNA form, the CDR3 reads TGTGCCAGCAGCCTAGGGTGGGGTTATGGCTACACCTTC. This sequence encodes CASSLGWGYGYTF.

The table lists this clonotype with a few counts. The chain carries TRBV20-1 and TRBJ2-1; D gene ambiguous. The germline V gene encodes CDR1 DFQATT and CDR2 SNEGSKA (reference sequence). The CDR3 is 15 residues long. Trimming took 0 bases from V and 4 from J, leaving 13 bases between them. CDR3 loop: CSARDSAVGYNEQFF. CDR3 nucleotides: TGCAGTGCTAGAGATTCGGCAGTGGGGTACAATGAGCAGTTCTTC.

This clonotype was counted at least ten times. CDR3 protein: CASSYTGTASSYGYTF. The CDR3 DNA follows: TGTGCCAGCAGCTATACCGGGACAGCGTCTTCGTATGGCTACACCTTC. The chain carries TRBV5-6 and TRBJ1-2; 7 positions match TRBD1. Trimming at V came to 3 bases and at J to 5 bases, leaving 13 bases not matched to a gene. The CDR3 runs 16 residues. The germline gives CDR1 SGHDT, CDR2 YYEEEE.

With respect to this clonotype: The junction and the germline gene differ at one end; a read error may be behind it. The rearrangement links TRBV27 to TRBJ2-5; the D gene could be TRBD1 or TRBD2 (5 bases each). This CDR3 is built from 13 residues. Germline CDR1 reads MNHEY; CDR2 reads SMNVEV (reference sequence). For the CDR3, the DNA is TGTCCCAGCAGTTCTTGGGGGTCGGAGACCCAGTACTTC. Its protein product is CPSSSWGSETQYF.

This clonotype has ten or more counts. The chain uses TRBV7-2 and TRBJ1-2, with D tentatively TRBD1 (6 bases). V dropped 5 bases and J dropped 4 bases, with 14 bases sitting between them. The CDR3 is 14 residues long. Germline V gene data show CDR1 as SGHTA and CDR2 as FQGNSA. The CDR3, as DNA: TGTGCCAGCAGCCCAGCAGGGACAACCTATGGCTACACCTTC. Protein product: CASSPAGTTYGYTF.